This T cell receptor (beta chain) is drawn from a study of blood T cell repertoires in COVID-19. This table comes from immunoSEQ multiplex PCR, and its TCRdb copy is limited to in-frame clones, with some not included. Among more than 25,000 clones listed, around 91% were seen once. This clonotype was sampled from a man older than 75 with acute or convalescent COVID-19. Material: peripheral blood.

CDR3 region: CATQGTNQPQHF. CDR3 bases: TGTGCCACCCAGGGGACGAATCAGCCCCAGCATTTT. This chain links TRBV28 with TRBJ1-5; weak D call: TRBD1 (6 bases). This CDR3 spans 12 amino acids. V was pared by 10 bases and J by 4 bases, with 11 bases between. Germline values: CDR1 MDHEN, CDR2 SYDVKM. The whole variable domain, remainder taken from reference TRBV28 and TRBJ1-5, is DVKVTQSSRYLVKRTGEKVFLECVQDMDHENMFWYRQDPGLGLRLIYFSYDVKMKEKGDIPEGYSVSREKKERFSLILESASTNQTSMYLCATQGTNQPQHFGDGTRLSIL.